These T cell receptor beta chains were read from a single sample in a study of T cells after yellow fever vaccination. TCRdb recomputed calls from the 5' RACE reads with MiXCR, one row per CDR3 protein. The table lists under 300,000 distinct CDR3 sequences, roughly 7.2% of them singletons. Sequenced material: CD4+ T cells sorted from PBMCs, taken 15 days after the yellow fever booster vaccination. The receptors stem from a young man who received the YFV17D yellow fever vaccine. Each CDR3 is given with its conserved first and last residue. Each record gives: clone size, V gene, D gene, J gene, CDR3 protein, CDR3 DNA. The D gene is left open where the match is weak. Clone sizes are given selectively: once, few, many, or a class where the clone is expanded.

size: many; V: TRBV20-1; D: .; J: TRBJ2-7; CDR3: CSASDGAPYEQYF; DNA: TGCAGTGCTAGCGACGGGGCGCCCTACGAGCAGTACTTC
size: few; V: TRBV5-6; D: .; J: TRBJ2-7; CDR3: CASSFGYSYEQYF; DNA: TGTGCCAGCAGCTTCGGCTACTCCTACGAGCAGTACTTC
size: many; V: TRBV18; D: .; J: TRBJ2-1; CDR3: CASSPNGEAYNEQFF; DNA: TGTGCCAGCTCACCGAACGGGGAGGCCTACAATGAGCAGTTCTTC
size: few; V: TRBV3-1; D: .; J: TRBJ2-3; CDR3: CASSQARRDTQYF; DNA: TGTGCCAGCAGCCAGGCACGTAGAGATACGCAGTATTTT
size: .; V: TRBV6-5; D: .; J: TRBJ2-7; CDR3: CASSYWGTSYEQYF; DNA: TGTGCCAGCAGTTACTGGGGAACTTCCTACGAGCAGTACTTC
size: .; V: TRBV12-3/TRBV12-4; D: .; J: TRBJ2-5; CDR3: CASSLAGFPTQYF; DNA: TGTGCCAGCAGTTTAGCGGGATTCCCCACCCAGTACTTC
size: few; V: TRBV7-9; D: TRBD1; J: TRBJ2-7; CDR3: CASSRGGQGAYEQYF; DNA: TGTGCCAGCAGCCGAGGGGGACAGGGGGCCTACGAGCAGTACTTC
size: many; V: TRBV5-1; D: .; J: TRBJ2-1; CDR3: CASSGMGTDLASYNEQFF; DNA: TGCGCCAGCAGCGGCATGGGCACCGACCTAGCCTCATACAATGAGCAGTTCTTC
size: few; V: TRBV30; D: TRBD2; J: TRBJ2-3; CDR3: CAWAGRERHSTDTQYF; DNA: TGTGCCTGGGCCGGGCGGGAGCGTCATAGCACAGATACGCAGTATTTT
size: many; V: TRBV12-3/TRBV12-4; D: .; J: TRBJ2-7; CDR3: CASSRNSYEQYF; DNA: TGTGCCAGCAGTCGCAACTCCTACGAGCAGTACTTC
size: .; V: TRBV20-1; D: .; J: TRBJ1-2; CDR3: CSASLGGLDGYTF; DNA: TGCAGTGCTAGTTTAGGGGGTTTGGATGGCTACACCTTC
size: few; V: TRBV5-1; D: .; J: TRBJ2-3; CDR3: CASRATGFTDTQYF; DNA: TGCGCCAGCAGGGCTACAGGCTTCACAGATACGCAGTATTTT
size: .; V: TRBV20-1; D: .; J: TRBJ2-1; CDR3: CSARTGPNEQFF; DNA: TGCAGTGCTAGAACGGGACCAAATGAGCAGTTCTTC
size: few; V: TRBV7-2; D: TRBD1; J: TRBJ1-3; CDR3: CASSRDRGPGNTIYF; DNA: TGTGCCAGCAGCCGGGACAGGGGCCCTGGAAACACCATATATTTT
size: few; V: TRBV2; D: TRBD2; J: TRBJ2-1; CDR3: CASTRDYNNEQFF; DNA: TGTGCCAGCACCCGGGACTATAACAATGAGCAGTTCTTC
size: .; V: TRBV7-8; D: .; J: TRBJ2-5; CDR3: CASSPREGALVPQYF; DNA: TGTGCCAGCAGCCCCCGGGAAGGGGCCCTCGTGCCCCAGTACTTC
size: .; V: TRBV12-3/TRBV12-4; D: TRBD1; J: TRBJ1-6; CDR3: CASRGQEDSPLHF; DNA: TGTGCCAGCAGAGGACAGGAGGATTCACCCCTCCACTTT
size: few; V: TRBV29-1; D: .; J: TRBJ1-2; CDR3: CSGVGADGYTF; DNA: TGCAGCGGGGTTGGGGCGGACGGCTACACCTTC
size: few; V: TRBV5-4; D: .; J: TRBJ2-1; CDR3: CASSKRGEYYNEQFF; DNA: TGTGCCAGCAGCAAACGAGGAGAATATTACAATGAGCAGTTCTTC
size: many; V: TRBV6-2/TRBV6-3; D: .; J: TRBJ2-7; CDR3: CASSTSRYEQYF; DNA: TGTGCCAGCAGTACATCTAGGTACGAGCAGTACTTC
size: many; V: TRBV7-6; D: .; J: TRBJ1-1; CDR3: CASSLLSQGGTEAFF; DNA: TGTGCCAGCAGCTTACTGTCTCAGGGAGGCACTGAAGCTTTCTTT
size: few; V: TRBV11-2; D: TRBD1; J: TRBJ1-1; CDR3: CASSSQGARTEAFF; DNA: TGTGCCAGCAGCTCACAGGGGGCTCGTACTGAAGCTTTCTTT
size: .; V: TRBV5-1; D: .; J: TRBJ2-3; CDR3: CASSVGQTTDTQYF; DNA: TGCGCCAGCAGCGTAGGACAGACCACAGATACGCAGTATTTT
size: .; V: TRBV25-1; D: TRBD2; J: TRBJ2-7; CDR3: CASIREGREDEQYF; DNA: TGTGCCAGCATCCGGGAGGGGAGAGAGGACGAGCAGTACTTC
size: .; V: TRBV7-2; D: .; J: TRBJ2-3; CDR3: CASSPWVDYTDTQYF; DNA: TGTGCCAGCAGCCCGTGGGTGGATTACACAGATACGCAGTATTTT
size: few; V: TRBV7-9; D: .; J: TRBJ2-7; CDR3: CASSSPRGNPFSYEQYF; DNA: TGTGCCAGCAGCTCCCCCCGCGGGAATCCATTTTCCTACGAGCAGTACTTC
size: .; V: TRBV10-3; D: .; J: TRBJ2-7; CDR3: CAISEDGPLGRGQYF; DNA: TGTGCCATCAGTGAGGACGGACCCTTAGGTCGTGGGCAGTACTTC
size: .; V: TRBV20-1; D: .; J: TRBJ1-1; CDR3: CSVLFANTEAFF; DNA: TGCAGTGTCTTATTTGCGAACACTGAAGCTTTCTTT
size: few; V: TRBV7-2; D: TRBD1; J: TRBJ1-1; CDR3: CASRGLDRGTFF; DNA: TGTGCCAGCAGGGGGCTGGACAGGGGAACTTTCTTT
size: many; V: TRBV6-1; D: .; J: TRBJ1-1; CDR3: CASSGEPGRWETEAFF; DNA: TGTGCCAGCAGTGGAGAACCCGGGAGGTGGGAGACTGAAGCTTTCTTT
size: few; V: TRBV7-2; D: TRBD1; J: TRBJ1-5; CDR3: CASSSSPPDRAQPQHF; DNA: TGTGCCAGCAGCTCTAGCCCACCTGACAGGGCTCAGCCCCAGCATTTT
size: few; V: TRBV5-4; D: .; J: TRBJ2-5; CDR3: CASSLAEGSQETQYF; DNA: TGTGCCAGCAGCTTGGCGGAAGGGAGCCAAGAGACCCAGTACTTC
size: .; V: TRBV5-1; D: .; J: TRBJ2-2; CDR3: CASSLEAGTGELFF; DNA: TGCGCCAGCAGCTTGGAGGCAGGGACCGGGGAGCTGTTTTTT
size: .; V: TRBV5-5; D: TRBD1; J: TRBJ2-2; CDR3: CARSAGQGAGELFF; DNA: TGTGCCAGAAGCGCGGGACAGGGAGCCGGGGAGCTGTTTTTT
size: many; V: TRBV20-1; D: .; J: TRBJ1-5; CDR3: CSAPEGGYSNQPQHF; DNA: TGCAGTGCTCCCGAAGGGGGATATAGCAATCAGCCCCAGCATTTT
size: .; V: TRBV20-1; D: .; J: TRBJ2-7; CDR3: CSGHRSTEGEQYF; DNA: TGCAGTGGACATCGTTCTACGGAGGGAGAGCAGTACTTC
size: .; V: TRBV9; D: TRBD2; J: TRBJ2-7; CDR3: CASSVDPSGAFYEQYF; DNA: TGTGCCAGCAGCGTAGACCCTAGCGGGGCTTTCTACGAGCAGTACTTC
size: .; V: TRBV25-1; D: .; J: TRBJ2-5; CDR3: CASSGAYRGSLETQYF; DNA: TGTGCCAGCAGTGGGGCGTATCGGGGAAGTTTAGAGACCCAGTACTTC
size: many; V: TRBV20-1; D: TRBD2; J: TRBJ2-7; CDR3: CSARWTSGGYEQYF; DNA: TGCAGTGCTAGGTGGACTAGCGGGGGCTACGAGCAGTACTTC
size: many; V: TRBV6-5; D: .; J: TRBJ2-5; CDR3: CASSYSRPSVETQYF; DNA: TGTGCCAGCAGTTACTCCAGACCGTCCGTGGAGACCCAGTACTTC
size: .; V: TRBV20-1; D: .; J: TRBJ2-5; CDR3: CSVRILGGETQYF; DNA: TGCAGTGTGCGGATTTTGGGGGGAGAGACCCAGTACTTC
size: many; V: TRBV12-3/TRBV12-4; D: .; J: TRBJ2-3; CDR3: CASAQGYGRPDTQYF; DNA: TGTGCCAGCGCTCAAGGCTACGGGCGTCCAGATACGCAGTATTTT
size: many; V: TRBV6-2/TRBV6-3; D: .; J: TRBJ2-1; CDR3: CASSYVLGNNEQFF; DNA: TGTGCCAGCAGTTACGTCCTAGGTAACAATGAGCAGTTCTTC
size: many; V: TRBV5-1; D: .; J: TRBJ1-1; CDR3: CASSLATQGNTEAFF; DNA: TGCGCCAGCAGCTTGGCCACGCAGGGGAACACTGAAGCTTTCTTT
size: few; V: TRBV21-1; D: .; J: TRBJ2-4; CDR3: CASSGGQGAPSAKNIQYF; DNA: TGTGCCAGCAGCGGGGGACAGGGGGCTCCTAGCGCCAAAAACATTCAGTACTTC
size: .; V: TRBV12-3/TRBV12-4; D: TRBD1; J: TRBJ2-1; CDR3: CASSLWGQGEIF; DNA: TGTGCCAGCAGTTTATGGGGACAGGGGGAGATCTTC
size: .; V: TRBV20-1; D: .; J: TRBJ1-1; CDR3: CSAARGEAFF; DNA: TGCAGTGCGGCACGAGGAGAAGCTTTCTTT
size: many; V: TRBV5-1; D: .; J: TRBJ2-7; CDR3: CASSLESGIEQYF; DNA: TGCGCCAGCAGCTTGGAATCAGGAATCGAGCAGTACTTC
size: .; V: TRBV5-1; D: .; J: TRBJ2-3; CDR3: CASSLAYLGGSDTQYF; DNA: TGCGCCAGCAGCTTGGCCTATCTTGGTGGGTCAGATACGCAGTATTTT
size: few; V: TRBV5-1; D: .; J: TRBJ2-1; CDR3: CASSLLLERNEQFF; DNA: TGCGCCAGCAGCTTGCTACTAGAACGTAATGAGCAGTTCTTC
size: many; V: TRBV20-1; D: .; J: TRBJ1-3; CDR3: CSARPEAPPRNTIYF; DNA: TGCAGTGCTAGACCCGAGGCCCCTCCACGAAACACCATATATTTT
size: many; V: TRBV4-2; D: TRBD1; J: TRBJ2-5; CDR3: CASSRDGTDQETQYF; DNA: TGTGCCAGCAGCCGAGACGGGACAGACCAAGAGACCCAGTACTTC